Sequencing of this T cell receptor (beta chain) was carried out in a study of T cell responses to AZD1222 COVID-19 vaccine. Study-level points and caveats: Nearly half of spike-specific TCRs reportedly go after variant regions that carry no mutations. Among AZD1222 vaccinees, only six were seropositive at baseline.

With respect to this clone: Antigen specificity is unknown.

Generated by immunoSEQ multiplex PCR, the TCRdb table keeps only in-frame clones and is missing some. The sample shows some 150,000 clones, less than 95% of them seen only once. This receptor was identified in an adult in good health. The source material was peripheral blood, sampled on day 0 of AZD1222 vaccination.

CDR3 amino acids: CASSTRTGSDTQYF. The CDR3 coding sequence is TGTGCCAGTAGTACCCGGACAGGGTCCGATACGCAGTATTTT. J is TRBJ2-3 and V is TRBV19, with TRBD1 identical over 8 bases. The germline CDR1 and CDR2 sequences are LNHDA and SQIVND (reference sequence). CDR3 size: 14 residues. V dropped 4 bases and J dropped 6; count of bases not matched to a gene: 6.